The rows below give T cell receptor beta chains drawn from one sample of a study of blood T cells in healthy people across ages. MiXCR was run by TCRdb on the 5' RACE reads, yielding one entry per CDR3 protein. The table records roughly 800,000 distinct CDR3 sequences, 53% of them present only once. Sequenced sample: blood. The receptors come from a man aged 80 or over in good health. Both conserved end residues are part of each CDR3. A D gene is named only where the DNA matches it firmly. Some rows have no size entry. The others give once, few or many, or a class for an expanded clone.

TRBV6-2/TRBV6-3,TRBJ1-2,NA,13,NA,TGTGCCAGCAGAGCTGGACAGCTCTATGGCTACACCTTC,CASRAGQLYGYTF
TRBV20-1,TRBJ2-7,NA,16,NA,TGCAGTGCTAGGGCCCCTAGGTCGGGAGCCTACAATGAGCAGTACTTC,CSARAPRSGAYNEQYF
TRBV20-1,TRBJ2-5,NA,16,NA,TGCAGTGCTACCCCAGGAACAGTTTCCTCTGAGGAGACCCAGTACTTC,CSATPGTVSSEETQYF
TRBV29-1,TRBJ1-1,once,14,NA,TGCAGCGTTGGGGGGTCCTCGGGGGTCACTGAAGCTTTCTTT,CSVGGSSGVTEAFF
TRBV10-2,TRBJ1-5,NA,14,NA,TGCGCCAGCAGTGAGGGAAATGGTAATCAGCCCCAGCATTTT,CASSEGNGNQPQHF
TRBV2,TRBJ2-4,NA,18,NA,TGTGCCAGCAGTGGCCCCTCCCCTGTAGGCCGAGCCAAAAACATTCAGTACTTC,CASSGPSPVGRAKNIQYF
TRBV20-1,TRBJ2-5,NA,13,NA,TGCAGTGCTAGAAAGGGGACTCAAGAGACCCAGTACTTC,CSARKGTQETQYF
TRBV11-2,TRBJ2-5,NA,13,NA,TGTGCCAGCAGCTTAGATCACCTCTTGGAGCAGTACTTC,CASSLDHLLEQYF
TRBV7-2,TRBJ2-3,NA,14,NA,TGTGCCAGCAGCTTAGGGTTTCAGACAGATACGCAGTATTTT,CASSLGFQTDTQYF
TRBV6-2/TRBV6-3,TRBJ2-1,NA,11,NA,TGTGCCAGCAATGGGGTAGGTGAGCAGTTCTTC,CASNGVGEQFF
TRBV6-1,TRBJ2-1,NA,15,NA,TGTGCCAGCAGTGAAGTTGTAGCGTTTGTGGATGAGCAGTTCTTC,CASSEVVAFVDEQFF
TRBV7-2,TRBJ2-5,NA,15,NA,TGTGCCAGCAGCCCAGGTGGAGGCAGGTCCGAGACCCAGTACTTC,CASSPGGGRSETQYF
TRBV27,TRBJ2-7,NA,15,TRBD2,TGTGCCAGCAGTTTATCGCCTAGCGGAGCCTACGAGCAGTACTTC,CASSLSPSGAYEQYF
TRBV28,TRBJ1-5,NA,15,TRBD1,TGTGCCAGCAGTTTTCGGGACAGGGGGCTTCAGCCCCAGCATTTT,CASSFRDRGLQPQHF
TRBV7-2,TRBJ1-6,few,13,NA,TGTGCCAGCAGCTTAGATGCTAATTCACCCCTCCACTTT,CASSLDANSPLHF
TRBV6-6,TRBJ2-7,NA,15,TRBD2,TGTGCCAGCCTGCAACGACTAGCAAGCTCCTACGAGCAGTACTTC,CASLQRLASSYEQYF
TRBV7-2,TRBJ2-7,NA,15,TRBD1,TGTGCCAGCAGCTCCCACAGGGGCGGTGCCTACGAGCAGTACTTC,CASSSHRGGAYEQYF